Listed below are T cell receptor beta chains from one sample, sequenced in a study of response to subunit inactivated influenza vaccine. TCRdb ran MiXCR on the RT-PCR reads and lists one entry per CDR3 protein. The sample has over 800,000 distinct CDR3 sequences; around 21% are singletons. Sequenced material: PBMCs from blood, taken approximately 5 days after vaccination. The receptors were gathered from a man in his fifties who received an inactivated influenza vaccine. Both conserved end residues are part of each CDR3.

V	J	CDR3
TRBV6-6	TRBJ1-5	CASSYEGSQPQHF
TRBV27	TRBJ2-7	CASSTDGTTITYEQYF
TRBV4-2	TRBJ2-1	CASSQGQHRGEQFF
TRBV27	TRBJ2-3	CASSLWGSDTQYF
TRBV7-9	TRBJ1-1	CASSPPGLTNTEAFF
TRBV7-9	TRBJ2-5	CASSFRQRRETQYF
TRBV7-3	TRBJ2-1	CASSIGIADNEQFF
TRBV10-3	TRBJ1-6	CATLQGTGNSPLHF
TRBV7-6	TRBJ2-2	CASSRFRDGSRELFF
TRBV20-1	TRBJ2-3	CSARPPLTDTQYF
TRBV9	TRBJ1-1	CASSVQTDTGNTEAFF
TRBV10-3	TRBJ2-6	CASIGSQGASGANVLTF
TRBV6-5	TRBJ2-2	CASSYLPTGELFF
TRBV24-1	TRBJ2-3	CATSEALPYTQYF
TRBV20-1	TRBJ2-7	CSGTGTSGGGEQYF
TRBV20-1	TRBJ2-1	CSAPSHLTGSSYNEQFF
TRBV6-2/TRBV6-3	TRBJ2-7	CASSSLYGWYF
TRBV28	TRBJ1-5	CASSFLGRGSNQPQHF
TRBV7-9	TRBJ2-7	CASSSTSGAEDEQYF
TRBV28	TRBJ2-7	CASSFGRFRRPDYEQYF
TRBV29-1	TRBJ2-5	CSVGGGGRETQYF
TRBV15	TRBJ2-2	CATSRDRLAENTGELFF
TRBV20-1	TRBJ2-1	CSARAGASGYNEQFF
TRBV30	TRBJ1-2	CAWSTQTGSGYTF
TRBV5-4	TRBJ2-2	CASSFMGGELFF
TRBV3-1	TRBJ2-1	CASSRPGLAGGPRNEQFF
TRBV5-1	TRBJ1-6	CASSSGPTGSPLHF
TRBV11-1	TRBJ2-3	CASSSFRMESSTDTQYF
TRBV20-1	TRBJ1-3	CSAWRSSSGNTIYF
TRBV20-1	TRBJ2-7	CSARMAGGASEQYF
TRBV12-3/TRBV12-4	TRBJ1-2	CASSISPTLRGYTF
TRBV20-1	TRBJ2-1	CSASSSGSEQFF
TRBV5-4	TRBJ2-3	CASSNGQGRVSDTQYF
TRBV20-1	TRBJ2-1	CSARDEGTRISYNEQFF
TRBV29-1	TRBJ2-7	CSVAADRGSYEQYF
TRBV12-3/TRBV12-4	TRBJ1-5	CASSAQGGGSSQPQHF
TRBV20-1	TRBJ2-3	CSARPGQGATDTQYF
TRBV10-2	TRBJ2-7	CASSENREQYF
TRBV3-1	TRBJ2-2	CASSLGYLAGELFF
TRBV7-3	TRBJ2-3	CASIHSEAVAPDTQYF
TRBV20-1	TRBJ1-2	CSARGRDRALNYGYTF
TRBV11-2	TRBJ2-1	CASSLIGTSGFSSYNEQFF
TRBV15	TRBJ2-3	CATSREATVPDTQYF
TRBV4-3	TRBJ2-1	CASSQEYGGGIFYNEQFF
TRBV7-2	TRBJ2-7	CASSFSGQSYEQYF
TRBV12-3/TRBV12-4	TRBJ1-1	CASSLAGGTNTEAFF
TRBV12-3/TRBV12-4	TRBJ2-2	CASRPAGHVRGGELFF
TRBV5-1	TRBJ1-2	CASSPTWDRTINYGYTF
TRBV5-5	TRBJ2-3	CASSLLDGTTDTQYF
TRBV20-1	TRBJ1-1	CSAGSGLNTEAFF
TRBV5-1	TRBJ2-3	CASSFRPGLAPWLEDTQYF